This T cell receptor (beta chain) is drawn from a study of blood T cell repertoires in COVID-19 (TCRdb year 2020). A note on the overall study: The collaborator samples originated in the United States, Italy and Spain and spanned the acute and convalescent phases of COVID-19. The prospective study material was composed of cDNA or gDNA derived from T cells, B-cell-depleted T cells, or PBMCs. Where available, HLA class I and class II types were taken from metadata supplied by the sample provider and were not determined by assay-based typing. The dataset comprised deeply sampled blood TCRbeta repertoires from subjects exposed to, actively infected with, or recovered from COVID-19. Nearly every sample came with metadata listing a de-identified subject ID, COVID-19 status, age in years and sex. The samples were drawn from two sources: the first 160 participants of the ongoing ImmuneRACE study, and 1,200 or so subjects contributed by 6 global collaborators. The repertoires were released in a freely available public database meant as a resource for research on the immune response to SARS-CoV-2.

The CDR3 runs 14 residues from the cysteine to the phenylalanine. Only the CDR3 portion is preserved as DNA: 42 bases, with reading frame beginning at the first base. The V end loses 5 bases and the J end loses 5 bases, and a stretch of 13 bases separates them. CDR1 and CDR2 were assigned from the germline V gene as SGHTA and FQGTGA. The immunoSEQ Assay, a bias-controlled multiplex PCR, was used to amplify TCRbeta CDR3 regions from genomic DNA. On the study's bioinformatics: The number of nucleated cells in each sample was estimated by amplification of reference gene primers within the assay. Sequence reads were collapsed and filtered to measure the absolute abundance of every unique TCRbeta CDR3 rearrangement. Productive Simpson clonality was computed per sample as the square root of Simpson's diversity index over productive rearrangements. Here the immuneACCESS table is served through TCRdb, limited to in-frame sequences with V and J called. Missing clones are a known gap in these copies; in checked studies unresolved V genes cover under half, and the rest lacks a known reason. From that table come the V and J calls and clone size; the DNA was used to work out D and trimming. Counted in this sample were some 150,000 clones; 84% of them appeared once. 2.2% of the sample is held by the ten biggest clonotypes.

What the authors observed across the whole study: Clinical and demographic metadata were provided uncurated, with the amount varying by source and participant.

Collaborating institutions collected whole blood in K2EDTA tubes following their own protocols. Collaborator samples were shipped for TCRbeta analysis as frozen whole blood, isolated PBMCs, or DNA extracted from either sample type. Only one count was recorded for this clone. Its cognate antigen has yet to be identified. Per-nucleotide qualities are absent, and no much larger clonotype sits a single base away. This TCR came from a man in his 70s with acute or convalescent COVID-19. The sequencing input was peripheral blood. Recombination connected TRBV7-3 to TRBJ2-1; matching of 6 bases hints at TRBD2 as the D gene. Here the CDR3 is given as CASSPMGGNNEQFF. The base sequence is TGTGCCAGCAGCCCGATGGGGGGAAACAATGAGCAGTTCTTC.